The 15 T cell receptor beta chains given below trace back to one sample, sequenced in a study of shared clonotypes between healthy human individuals. The table came from immunoSEQ multiplex PCR; TCRdb's copy has only in-frame clones and leaves some out. This sample has 760,000 or so clones; 95% to 97% occur once, and the top ten carry about 0.25%. CD45RO-negative cells were positively selected for CCR7, leaving out terminally differentiated effector memory CD45RA+ cells. Material: naive CD8+ T cells sorted from blood. Receptors originate from a man between 25 and 39 years old in good health.

The chain carries TRBV19 and TRBJ2-2; 7 positions agree with TRBD2. This CDR3 has 14 residues. Germline V lookup: CDR1 LNHDA, CDR2 SQIVND (reference sequence). In DNA, the CDR3 is TGTGCGATAGGAGGACTAGCGAACACCGGGGAGCTGTTTTTT. Translated: CAIGGLANTGELFF.

The count of this clone is one. The chain carries TRBV27 and TRBJ2-1; 10 nucleotides line up with TRBD2. V shed 2 bases, J shed 0 bases, and the junction held 1 base outside the gene matches. The CDR3 is 16 amino acids. The germline V gene has CDR1 MNHEY and CDR2 SMNVEV (reference sequence). CDR3 coding DNA: TGTGCCAGCAGTTTACTAGCGGGGGACTCCTACAATGAGCAGTTCTTC. Amino acid sequence: CASSLLAGDSYNEQFF.

A note on this clone: This specimen includes other DNA sequences encoding the same CDR3. The chain uses TRBV27 and TRBJ2-3; 7 positions agree with TRBD1. The germline gives CDR1 MNHEY, CDR2 SMNVEV (reference sequence). V gave up 5 bases and J gave up 2 bases; unmatched junction bases: 7. The CDR3 spans 15 residues. The CDR3 DNA sequence: TGTGCCAGCAGTCCTCGGGACAGACCCACAGATACGCAGTATTTT. Its protein product is CASSPRDRPTDTQYF.

The chain couples TRBV29-1 to TRBJ2-1; unclear D gene. Germline V CDR1 and CDR2: SQVTM, ANQGSEA. The CDR3 sequence is 13 residues long. The V gene lost 4 bases and the J gene lost 5 bases, with 12 bases spanning the gap. The CDR3, as DNA: TGCAGCGTTGTGGTATCCGAGAACAATGAGCAGTTCTTC. Translated: CSVVVSENNEQFF.

This sequence joins TRBV11-2 and TRBJ2-7, with D possibly being TRBD2 (11 bases). The CDR3 length is 17 residues. V gave up 4 bases and J gave up 3 bases, with 22 bases separating them. CDR1 and CDR2 (germline): SGHAT, FQNNGV. The CDR3 sequence is CASSSGQGGLADYEQYF. The CDR3 bases are TGTGCCAGCAGCTCAGGACAGGGGGGACTAGCGGACTACGAGCAGTACTTC.

The CDR3, as DNA: TGCGCCAGCAGCTTGGAAGCCAGGGGGAACACTGAAGCTTTCTTT. It yields the protein CASSLEARGNTEAFF. V gene TRBV5-1 combines with J gene TRBJ1-1; D is perhaps TRBD1 (6 bases). V lost 0 bases and J lost 1, with 10 bases in between. Germline values: CDR1 SGHRS, CDR2 YFSETQ. The CDR3 contains 15 residues.

This chain joins TRBV7-2 and TRBJ2-1; D is unresolved. Germline assignment: CDR1 SGHTA and CDR2 FQGNSA. This CDR3 contains 19 residues. Trimming removed 5 bases at V and 0 bases at J, with 23 bases between. The CDR3 coding sequence is TGTGCCAGCAGCCCCCTCGGTCGCCAGTTCTCCAGCTCCTACAATGAGCAGTTCTTC. Translating it yields CASSPLGRQFSSSYNEQFF.

The chain uses TRBV15 and TRBJ2-5; D unresolved. Between the trimmed V and J ends, which lost 1 base and 4 bases, there was a span of 7 bases. Germline CDR1 reads LNHNV; CDR2 reads YYDKDF (reference sequence). The CDR3 spans 13 residues. The CDR3 loop is CATSRVGVETQYF. In DNA, the CDR3 is TGTGCCACCAGCAGAGTTGGGGTAGAGACCCAGTACTTC.

The chain links TRBV5-1 to TRBJ2-7; unclear D gene. The germline V and J ends were trimmed by 0 bases and 0 bases, with 4 bases remaining between them. The CDR3 totals 13 residues. From germline, CDR1 is SGHRS and CDR2 YFSETQ. CDR3 sequence (DNA): TGCGCCAGCAGCTTGGCGGCCTCCTACGAGCAGTACTTC. Protein product: CASSLAASYEQYF.

The chain recombines TRBV15 with TRBJ1-2; possibly TRBD1 for D (5 bases). The CDR3 consists of 15 residues. Germline lookup yields CDR1 LNHNV and CDR2 YYDKDF (reference sequence). Trimming shortened V by 5 bases and J by 1 base, and 14 bases separated the two germline ends. CDR3 nucleotide sequence: TGTGCCACCAGCCCAAAACAGGCGGTTAACTATGGCTACACCTTC. Protein: CATSPKQAVNYGYTF.

The rearrangement joins TRBV11-2 to TRBJ2-1, with TRBD2 identical over 13 bases. The ends lost 5 bases at V and 7 bases at J; junction bases unmatched: 11. CDR3 size: 17 residues. Germline loops: CDR1 SGHAT, CDR2 FQNNGV. In DNA, the CDR3 is TGTGCCAGCAGCCCAACTAGCGGGAGGGCCGTCGGGAATGAGCAGTTCTTC. It translates to CASSPTSGRAVGNEQFF. Based on the CDR3 plus reference TRBV11-2 and TRBJ2-1, the full variable domain is EAGVAQSPRYKIIEKRQSVAFWCNPISGHATLYWYQQILGQGPKLLIQFQNNGVVDDSQLPKDRFSAERLKGVDSTLKIQPAKLEDSAVYLCASSPTSGRAVGNEQFFGPGTRLTVL.

This clone came up once. At one of its ends the junction is not consistent with the germline gene, which may arise from a read error. This chain's CDR3 is CASSVAGLAEYNEQFF. Written as DNA, the CDR3 is TGTGCCAGCAGCGTAGCGGGACTAGCGGAATACAATGAGCAGTTCTTC. The rearrangement uses TRBV7-8 and TRBJ2-1, with 11 bases fitting TRBD2. This CDR3 region has 16 residues. The V gene's germline CDR1 is SGHVS and CDR2 FQNEAQ.

The rearrangement uses TRBV19 and TRBJ2-1, with 7 bases identical to TRBD2. The V and J ends lost 2 bases and 5 bases, in that order; junction bases with no gene match: 6. Per germline, CDR1 LNHDA and CDR2 SQIVND (reference sequence). There are 15 residues in the CDR3. CDR3 bases: TGTGCCAGTAGTATAATTCTTACTAGCGACAATGAGCAGTTCTTC. This sequence encodes CASSIILTSDNEQFF.

This clone was detected only once. Within the sample, other DNA sequences also encode this same CDR3. The rearrangement uses TRBV11-2 and TRBJ2-7; D might be TRBD2 (5 bases). The CDR3 covers 15 residues. V was clipped by 0 bases and J by 3 bases, with 12 bases between them. Germline-derived CDR1 and CDR2 are SGHAT and FQNNGV. Here the CDR3 reads CASSLEAESSYEQYF. The CDR3 nucleotides are TGTGCCAGCAGCTTAGAAGCGGAAAGCAGCTACGAGCAGTACTTC.

CDR3 nucleotide sequence: TGCAGCGTTGAATATACGGTAACCCCCACAGATACGCAGTATTTT. It translates to CSVEYTVTPTDTQYF. The chain joins TRBV29-1 to TRBJ2-3; no definite D call. Germline values: CDR1 SQVTM, CDR2 ANQGSEA. CDR3 length equals 15 residues. Deletions cut 2 bases from V and 2 bases from J, with 14 bases between.